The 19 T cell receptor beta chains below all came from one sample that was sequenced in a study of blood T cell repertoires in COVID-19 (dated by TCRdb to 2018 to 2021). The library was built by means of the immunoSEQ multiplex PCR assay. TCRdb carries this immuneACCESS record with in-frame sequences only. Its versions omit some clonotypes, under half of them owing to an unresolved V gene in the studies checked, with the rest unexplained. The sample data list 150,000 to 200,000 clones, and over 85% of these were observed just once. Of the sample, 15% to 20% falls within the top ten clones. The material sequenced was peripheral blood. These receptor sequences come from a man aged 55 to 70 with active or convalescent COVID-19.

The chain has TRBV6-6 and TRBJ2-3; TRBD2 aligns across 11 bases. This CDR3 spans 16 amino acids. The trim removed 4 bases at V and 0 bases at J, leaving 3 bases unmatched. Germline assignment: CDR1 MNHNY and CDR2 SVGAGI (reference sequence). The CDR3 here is CASSLAGGPSTDTQYF. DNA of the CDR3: TGTGCCAGCAGTTTAGCGGGAGGGCCCAGCACAGATACGCAGTATTTT.

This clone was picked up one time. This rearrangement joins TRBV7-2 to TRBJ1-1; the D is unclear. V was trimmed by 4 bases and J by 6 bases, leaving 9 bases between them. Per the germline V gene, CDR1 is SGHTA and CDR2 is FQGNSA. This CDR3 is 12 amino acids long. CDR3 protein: CASSSDTAEAFF. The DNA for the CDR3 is TGTGCCAGCAGCTCCGACACTGCTGAAGCTTTCTTT.

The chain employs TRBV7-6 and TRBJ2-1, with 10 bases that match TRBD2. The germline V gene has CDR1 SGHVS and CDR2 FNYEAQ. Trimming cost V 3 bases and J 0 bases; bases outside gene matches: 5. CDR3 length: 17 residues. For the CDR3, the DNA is TGTGCCAGCAGCTTTCTAGCGGGAGCAACCTCCTACAATGAGCAGTTCTTC. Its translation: CASSFLAGATSYNEQFF.

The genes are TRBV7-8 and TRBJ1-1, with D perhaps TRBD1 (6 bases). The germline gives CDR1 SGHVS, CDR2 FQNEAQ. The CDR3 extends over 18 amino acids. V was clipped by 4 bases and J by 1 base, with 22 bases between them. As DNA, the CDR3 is TGTGCCAGCAGCTCACCGATGTACCTACAGGGTAAGAACACTGAAGCTTTCTTT. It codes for CASSSPMYLQGKNTEAFF.

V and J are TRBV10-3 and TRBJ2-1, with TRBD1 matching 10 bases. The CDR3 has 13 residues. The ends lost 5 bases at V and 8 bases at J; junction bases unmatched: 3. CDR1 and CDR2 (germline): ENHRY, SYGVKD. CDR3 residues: CAISPGTGDEQFF. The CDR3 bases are TGTGCCATCAGTCCCGGGACAGGGGATGAGCAGTTCTTC.

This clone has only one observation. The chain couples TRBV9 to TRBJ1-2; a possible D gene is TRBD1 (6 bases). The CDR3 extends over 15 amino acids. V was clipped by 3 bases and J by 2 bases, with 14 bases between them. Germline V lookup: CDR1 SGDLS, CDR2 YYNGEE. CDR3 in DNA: TGTGCCAGCAGCGCCCGGGGGGCGGGGAACTATGGCTACACCTTC. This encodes CASSARGAGNYGYTF.

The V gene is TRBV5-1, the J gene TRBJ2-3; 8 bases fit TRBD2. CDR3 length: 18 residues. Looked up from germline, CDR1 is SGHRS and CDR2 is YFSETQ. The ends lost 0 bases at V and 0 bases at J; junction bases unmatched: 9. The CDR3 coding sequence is TGCGCCAGCAGCTTGGAGGCGGGAGGAACCTTTAGCACAGATACGCAGTATTTT. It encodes CASSLEAGGTFSTDTQYF.

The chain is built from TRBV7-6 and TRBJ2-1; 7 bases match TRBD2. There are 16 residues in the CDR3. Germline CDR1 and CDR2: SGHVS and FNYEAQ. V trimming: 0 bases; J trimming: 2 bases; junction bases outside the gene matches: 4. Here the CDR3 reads CASSLAPLAAYNEQFF. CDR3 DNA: TGTGCCAGCAGCTTAGCCCCCCTAGCGGCCTACAATGAGCAGTTCTTC.

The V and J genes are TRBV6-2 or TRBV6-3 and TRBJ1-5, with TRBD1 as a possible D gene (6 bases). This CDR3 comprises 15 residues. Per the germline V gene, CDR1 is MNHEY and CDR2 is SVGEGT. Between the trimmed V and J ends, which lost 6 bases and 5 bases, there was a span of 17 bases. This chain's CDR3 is CASSKLSGGDQPQHF. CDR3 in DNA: TGTGCCAGCAGCAAACTCAGCGGGGGCGATCAGCCCCAGCATTTT.

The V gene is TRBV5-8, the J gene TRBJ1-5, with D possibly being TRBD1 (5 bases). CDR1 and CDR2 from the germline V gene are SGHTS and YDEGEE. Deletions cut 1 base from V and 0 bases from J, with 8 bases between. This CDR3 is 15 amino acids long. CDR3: CASSLSGHSNQPQHF. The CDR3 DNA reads TGTGCCAGCAGCTTGTCTGGACATAGCAATCAGCCCCAGCATTTT.

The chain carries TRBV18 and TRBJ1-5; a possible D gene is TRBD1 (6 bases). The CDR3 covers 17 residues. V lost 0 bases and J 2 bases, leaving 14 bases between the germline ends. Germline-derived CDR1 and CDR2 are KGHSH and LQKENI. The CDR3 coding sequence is TGTGCCAGCTCACCACCGACCAGGGGTATGGGCAATCAGCCCCAGCATTTT. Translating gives CASSPPTRGMGNQPQHF. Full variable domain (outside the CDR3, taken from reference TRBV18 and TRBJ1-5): NAGVMQNPRHLVRRRGQEARLRCSPMKGHSHVYWYRQLPEEGLKFMVYLQKENIIDESGMPKERFSAEFPKEGPSILRIQQVVRGDSAAYFCASSPPTRGMGNQPQHFGDGTRLSIL.

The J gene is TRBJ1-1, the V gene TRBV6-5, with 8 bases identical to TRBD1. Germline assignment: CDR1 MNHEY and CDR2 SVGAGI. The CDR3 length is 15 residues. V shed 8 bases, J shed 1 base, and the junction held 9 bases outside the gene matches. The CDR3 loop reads CASWDGTGKNTEAFF. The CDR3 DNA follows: TGTGCCAGCTGGGACGGGACAGGAAAGAACACTGAAGCTTTCTTT.

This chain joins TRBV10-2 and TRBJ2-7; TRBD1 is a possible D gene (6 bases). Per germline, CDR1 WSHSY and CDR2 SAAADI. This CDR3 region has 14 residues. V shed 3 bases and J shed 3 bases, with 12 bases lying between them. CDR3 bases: TGCGCCAGCAGTGACACAAGGGGGAGCTACGAGCAGTACTTC. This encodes CASSDTRGSYEQYF.

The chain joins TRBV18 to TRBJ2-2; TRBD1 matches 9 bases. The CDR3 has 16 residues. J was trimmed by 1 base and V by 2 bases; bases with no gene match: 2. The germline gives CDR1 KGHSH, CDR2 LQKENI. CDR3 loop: CASSPNRGLNTGELFF. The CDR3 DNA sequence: TGTGCCAGCTCACCAAACAGGGGGCTGAACACCGGGGAGCTGTTTTTT.

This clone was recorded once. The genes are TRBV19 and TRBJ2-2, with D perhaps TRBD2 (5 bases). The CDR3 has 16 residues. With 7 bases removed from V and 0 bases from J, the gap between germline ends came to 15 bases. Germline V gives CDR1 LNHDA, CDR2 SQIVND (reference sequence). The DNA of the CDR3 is TGTGCCAGTAAAGTCGAGCGGAACGCGAACACCGGGGAGCTGTTTTTT. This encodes CASKVERNANTGELFF.

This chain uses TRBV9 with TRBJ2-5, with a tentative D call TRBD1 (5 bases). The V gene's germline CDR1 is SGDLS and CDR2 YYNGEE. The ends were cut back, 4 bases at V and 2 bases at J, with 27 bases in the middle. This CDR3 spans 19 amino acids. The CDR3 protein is CASSSNGCSRVIWQETQYF. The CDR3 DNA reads TGTGCCAGCAGCTCAAATGGTTGTAGCAGGGTTATATGGCAAGAGACCCAGTACTTC.

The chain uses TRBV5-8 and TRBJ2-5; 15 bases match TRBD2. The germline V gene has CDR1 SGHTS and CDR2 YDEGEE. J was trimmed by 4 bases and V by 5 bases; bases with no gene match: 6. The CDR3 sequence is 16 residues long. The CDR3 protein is CASRPGLAGGVETQYF. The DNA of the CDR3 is TGTGCCAGCAGACCAGGACTAGCGGGAGGGGTAGAGACCCAGTACTTC.

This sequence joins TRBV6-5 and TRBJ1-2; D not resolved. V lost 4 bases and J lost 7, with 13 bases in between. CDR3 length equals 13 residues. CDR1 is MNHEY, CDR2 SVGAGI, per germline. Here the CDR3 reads CASSFWEGSGYTF. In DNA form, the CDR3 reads TGTGCCAGCAGTTTTTGGGAAGGGAGTGGCTACACCTTC.

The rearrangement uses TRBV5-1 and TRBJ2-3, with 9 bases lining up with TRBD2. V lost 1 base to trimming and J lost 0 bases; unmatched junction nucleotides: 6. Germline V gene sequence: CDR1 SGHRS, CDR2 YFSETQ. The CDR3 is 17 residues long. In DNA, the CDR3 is TGCGCCAGCAGCTTGTGGGGTAGCGGGGGTAGCACAGATACGCAGTATTTT. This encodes CASSLWGSGGSTDTQYF.